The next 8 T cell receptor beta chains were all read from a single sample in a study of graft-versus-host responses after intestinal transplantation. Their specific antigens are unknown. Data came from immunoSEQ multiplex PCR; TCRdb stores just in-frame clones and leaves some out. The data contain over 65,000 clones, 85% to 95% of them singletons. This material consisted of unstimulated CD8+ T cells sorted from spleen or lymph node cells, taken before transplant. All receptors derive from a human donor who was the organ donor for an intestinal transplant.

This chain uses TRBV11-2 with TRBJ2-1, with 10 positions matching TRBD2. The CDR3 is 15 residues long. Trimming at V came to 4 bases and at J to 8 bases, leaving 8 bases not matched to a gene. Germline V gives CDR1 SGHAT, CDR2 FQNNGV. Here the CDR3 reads CASSSPSGSIDEQFF. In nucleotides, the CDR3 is TGTGCCAGCAGCTCACCTAGCGGGAGTATCGATGAGCAGTTCTTC.

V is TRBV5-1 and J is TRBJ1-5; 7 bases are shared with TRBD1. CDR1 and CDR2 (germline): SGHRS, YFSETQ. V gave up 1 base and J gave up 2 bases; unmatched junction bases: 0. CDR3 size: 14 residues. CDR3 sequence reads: CASSLTGGNQPQHF. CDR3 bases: TGCGCCAGCAGCTTGACAGGGGGCAATCAGCCCCAGCATTTT.

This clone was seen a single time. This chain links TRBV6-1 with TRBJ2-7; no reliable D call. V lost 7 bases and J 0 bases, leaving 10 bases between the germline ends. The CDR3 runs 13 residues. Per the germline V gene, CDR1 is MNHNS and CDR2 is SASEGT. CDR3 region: CASIDGDSYEQYF. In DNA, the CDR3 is TGTGCCAGCATTGACGGAGACTCCTACGAGCAGTACTTC.

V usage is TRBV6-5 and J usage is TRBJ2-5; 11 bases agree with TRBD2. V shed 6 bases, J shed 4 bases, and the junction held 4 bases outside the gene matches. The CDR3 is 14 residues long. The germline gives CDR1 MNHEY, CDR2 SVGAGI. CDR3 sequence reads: CASRPGLAGETQYF. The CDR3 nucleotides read TGTGCCAGCAGACCTGGACTAGCGGGAGAGACCCAGTACTTC.

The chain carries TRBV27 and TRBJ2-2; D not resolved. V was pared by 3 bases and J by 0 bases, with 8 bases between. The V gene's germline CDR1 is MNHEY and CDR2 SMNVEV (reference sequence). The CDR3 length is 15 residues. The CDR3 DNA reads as TGTGCCAGCAGTTTTTCCTCCACGAACACCGGGGAGCTGTTTTTT. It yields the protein CASSFSSTNTGELFF.

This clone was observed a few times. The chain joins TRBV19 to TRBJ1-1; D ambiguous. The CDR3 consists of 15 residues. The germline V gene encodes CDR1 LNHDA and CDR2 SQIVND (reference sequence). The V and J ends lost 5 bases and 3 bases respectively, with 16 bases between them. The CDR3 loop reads CASSPWGFSYTEAFF. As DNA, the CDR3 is TGTGCCAGTAGTCCGTGGGGATTCAGCTACACTGAAGCTTTCTTT.

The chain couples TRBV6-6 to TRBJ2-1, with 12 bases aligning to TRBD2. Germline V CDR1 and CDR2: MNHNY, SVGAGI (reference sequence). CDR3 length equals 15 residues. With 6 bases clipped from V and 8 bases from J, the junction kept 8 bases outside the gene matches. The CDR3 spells CASSPLAGGRYEQFF. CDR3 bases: TGTGCCAGCAGCCCTCTAGCGGGAGGGCGGTATGAGCAGTTCTTC.

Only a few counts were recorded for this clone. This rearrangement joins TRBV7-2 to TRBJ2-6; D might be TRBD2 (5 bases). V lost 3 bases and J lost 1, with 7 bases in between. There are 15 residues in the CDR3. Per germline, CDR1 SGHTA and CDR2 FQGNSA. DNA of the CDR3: TGTGCCAGCAGCTTTAGCGAATCTGGGGCCAACGTCCTGACTTTC. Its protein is CASSFSESGANVLTF.